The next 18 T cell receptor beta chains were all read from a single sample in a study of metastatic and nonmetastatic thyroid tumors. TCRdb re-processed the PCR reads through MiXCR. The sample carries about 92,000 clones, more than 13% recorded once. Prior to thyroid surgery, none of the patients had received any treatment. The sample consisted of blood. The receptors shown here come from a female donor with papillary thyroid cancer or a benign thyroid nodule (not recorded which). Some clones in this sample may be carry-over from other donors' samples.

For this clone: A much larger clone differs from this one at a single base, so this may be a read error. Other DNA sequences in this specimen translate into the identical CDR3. Written as DNA, the CDR3 is TGCAGTGCAGGACTGCGGGGTGGCGGGGATACGCAGTATTTT. Translation: CSAGLRGGGDTQYF. The rearrangement joins TRBV20-1 to TRBJ2-3; weak D call: TRBD2 (6 bases). Germline-derived CDR1 and CDR2 are DFQATT and SNEGSKA (reference sequence). Trimming cost V 6 bases and J 6 bases, with 19 bases left between them. This CDR3 has 14 residues.

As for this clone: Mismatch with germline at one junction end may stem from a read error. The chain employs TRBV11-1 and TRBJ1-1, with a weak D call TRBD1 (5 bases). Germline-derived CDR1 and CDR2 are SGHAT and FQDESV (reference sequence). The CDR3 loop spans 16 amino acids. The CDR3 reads CASSLGGGWTNTESSF. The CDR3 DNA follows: TGTGCCAGCAGCTTAGGGGGGGGTTGGACGAACACTGAATCTTCCTTT. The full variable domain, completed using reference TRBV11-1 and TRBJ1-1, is EAEVAQSPRYKITEKSQAVAFWCDPISGHATLYWYRQILGQGPELLVQFQDESVVDDSQLPKDRFSAERLKGVDSTLKIQPAELGDSAMYLCASSLGGGWTNTESSFGQGTRLTVV.

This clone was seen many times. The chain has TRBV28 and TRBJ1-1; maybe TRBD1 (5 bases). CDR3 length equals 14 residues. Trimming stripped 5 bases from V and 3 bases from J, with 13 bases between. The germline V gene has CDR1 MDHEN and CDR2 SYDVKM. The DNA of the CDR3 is TGTGCCAGCAGTAGAGCCCTCAGGGACACTGAAGCTTTCTTT. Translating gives CASSRALRDTEAFF.

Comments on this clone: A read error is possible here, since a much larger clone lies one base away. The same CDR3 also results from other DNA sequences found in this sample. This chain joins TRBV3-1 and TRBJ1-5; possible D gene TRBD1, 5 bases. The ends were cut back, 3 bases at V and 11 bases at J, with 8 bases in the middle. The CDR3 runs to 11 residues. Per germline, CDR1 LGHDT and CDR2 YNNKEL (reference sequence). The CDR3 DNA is TGTGCCAGCAGCCAGGGGGGTGCCCAGCATTTT. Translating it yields CASSQGGAQHF.

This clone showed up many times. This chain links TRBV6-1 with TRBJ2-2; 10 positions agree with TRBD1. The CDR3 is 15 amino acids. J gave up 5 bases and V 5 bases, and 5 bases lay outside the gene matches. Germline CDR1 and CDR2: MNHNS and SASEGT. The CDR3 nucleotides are TGTGCCAGCAGTCGGGACAGGGGCGGAACCGGGGAGCTGTTTTTT. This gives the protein CASSRDRGGTGELFF.

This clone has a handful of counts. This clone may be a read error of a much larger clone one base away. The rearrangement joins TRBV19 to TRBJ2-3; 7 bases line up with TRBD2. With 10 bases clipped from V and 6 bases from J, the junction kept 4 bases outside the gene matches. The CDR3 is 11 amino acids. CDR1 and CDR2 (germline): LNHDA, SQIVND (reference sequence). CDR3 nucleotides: TGTGCCATCCGGGAGGCCGATACGCAGTATTTT. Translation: CAIREADTQYF.

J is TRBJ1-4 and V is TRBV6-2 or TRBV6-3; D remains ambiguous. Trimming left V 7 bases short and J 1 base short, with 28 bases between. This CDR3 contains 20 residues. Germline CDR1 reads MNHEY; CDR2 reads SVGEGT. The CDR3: CASNSPRGSPWMITNEKLFF. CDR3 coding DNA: TGTGCCAGCAACTCACCCCGTGGCAGCCCTTGGATGATAACTAATGAAAAACTGTTTTTT.

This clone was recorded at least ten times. In nucleotides, the CDR3 is TGTGCCAGCAGCCCCTTCAGCTCCTATAATTCACCCCTCCACTTT. Translation gives CASSPFSSYNSPLHF. The chain has TRBV3-1 and TRBJ1-6; D is unresolved. The CDR3 is made up of 15 amino acids. V was cut by 4 bases and J by 0 bases, with 7 bases left in between. Germline loops: CDR1 LGHDT, CDR2 YNNKEL (reference sequence).

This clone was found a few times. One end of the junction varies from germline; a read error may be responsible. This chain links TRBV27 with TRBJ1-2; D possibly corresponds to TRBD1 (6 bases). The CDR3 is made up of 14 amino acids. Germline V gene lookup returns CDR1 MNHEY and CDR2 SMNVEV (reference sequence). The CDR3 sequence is CVSSLSTGNYGYTF. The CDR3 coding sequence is TGTGTCAGCAGTTTATCGACAGGCAACTATGGCTACACATTC.

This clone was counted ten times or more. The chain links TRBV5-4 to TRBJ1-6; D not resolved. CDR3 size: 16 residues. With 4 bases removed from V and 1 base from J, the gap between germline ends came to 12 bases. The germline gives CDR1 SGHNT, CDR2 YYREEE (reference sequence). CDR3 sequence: CASSLEHGSYNSPLHF. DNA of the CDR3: TGTGCCAGCAGCCTTGAGCACGGGTCCTATAATTCACCCCTCCACTTT.

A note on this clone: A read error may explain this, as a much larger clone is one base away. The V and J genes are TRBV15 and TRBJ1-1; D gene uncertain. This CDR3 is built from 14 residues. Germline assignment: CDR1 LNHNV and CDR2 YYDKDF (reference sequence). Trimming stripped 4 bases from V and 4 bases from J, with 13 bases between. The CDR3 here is CATSKHSGSTEAFF. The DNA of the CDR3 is TGTGCCACCAGCAAACACTCTGGATCCACTGAAGCTTTCTTT.

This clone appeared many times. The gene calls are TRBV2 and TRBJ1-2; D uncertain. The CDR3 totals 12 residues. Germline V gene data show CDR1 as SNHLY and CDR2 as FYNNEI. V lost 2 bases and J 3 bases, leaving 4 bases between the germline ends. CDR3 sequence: CASSERDYGYTF. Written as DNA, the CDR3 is TGTGCCAGCAGTGAAAGGGACTATGGCTACACCTTC.

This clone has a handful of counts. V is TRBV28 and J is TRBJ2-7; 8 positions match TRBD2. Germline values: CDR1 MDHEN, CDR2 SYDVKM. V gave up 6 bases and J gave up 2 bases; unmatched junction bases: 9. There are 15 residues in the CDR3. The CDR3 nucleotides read TGTGCCAGCAGCCCAGGGACTAGAGAGGCCTACGAGCAGTACTTC. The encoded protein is CASSPGTREAYEQYF.

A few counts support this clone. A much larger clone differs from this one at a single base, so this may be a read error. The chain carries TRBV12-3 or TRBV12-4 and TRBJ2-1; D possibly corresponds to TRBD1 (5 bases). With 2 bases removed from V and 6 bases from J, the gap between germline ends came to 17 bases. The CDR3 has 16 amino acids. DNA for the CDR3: TGTGCCAGCAGTTTATGGGCAGGGAATGGGTCCAATGAGCAGTTCTTC. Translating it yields CASSLWAGNGSNEQFF.

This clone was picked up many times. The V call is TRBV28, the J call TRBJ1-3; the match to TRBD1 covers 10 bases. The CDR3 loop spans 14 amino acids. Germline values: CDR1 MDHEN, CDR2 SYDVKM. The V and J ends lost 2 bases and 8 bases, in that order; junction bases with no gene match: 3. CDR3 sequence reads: CASSLGTGVDTIYF. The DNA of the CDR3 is TGTGCCAGCAGTTTAGGGACAGGGGTCGACACCATATATTTT.

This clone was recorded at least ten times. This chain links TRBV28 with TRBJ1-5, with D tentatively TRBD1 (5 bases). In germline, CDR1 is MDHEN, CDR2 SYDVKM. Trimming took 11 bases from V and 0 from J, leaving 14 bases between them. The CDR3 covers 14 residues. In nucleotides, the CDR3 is TGTGCCGGCTCGACAGCTAATAGCAATCAGCCCCAGCATTTT. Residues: CAGSTANSNQPQHF.

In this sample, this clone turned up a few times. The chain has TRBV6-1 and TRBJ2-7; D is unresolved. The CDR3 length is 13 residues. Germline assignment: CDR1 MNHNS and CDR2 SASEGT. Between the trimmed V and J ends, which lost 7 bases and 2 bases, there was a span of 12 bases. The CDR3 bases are TGTGCCAGCATTGCCAGTACAGCCTACGAGCAGTACTTC. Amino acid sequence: CASIASTAYEQYF.

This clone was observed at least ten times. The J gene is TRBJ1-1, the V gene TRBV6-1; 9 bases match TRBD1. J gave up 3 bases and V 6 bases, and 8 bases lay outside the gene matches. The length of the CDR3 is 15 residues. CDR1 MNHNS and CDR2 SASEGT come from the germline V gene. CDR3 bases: TGTGCCAGCAGCCTAGATACAGGGGGCTACACTGAAGCTTTCTTT. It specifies CASSLDTGGYTEAFF.